What follows are 17 T cell receptor beta chains derived from one specimen sequenced in a study of CD8+ T cells in alopecia areata. Extracted RNA was reverse transcribed, and the resulting cDNA served as sequencing template. The repertoire was sequenced with immunoSEQ multiplex PCR; TCRdb's copy has only in-frame clones and lacks some. The sample contains 1,500 to 2,000 clones, none of them singletons. Indicated time point: mouse skin 6 weeks after grafting, around onset of hair loss. The sample here was skin, taken at week 6. The source is a C3H/HeJ mouse with alopecia areata. The MHC haplotype of this mouse line is H2-k.

This clone is labeled as medium-sized (0.01 to 0.1%). Gene names and germline match the mouse. The read terminates 3 residues before the CDR3 end, so the remaining end is supplied by the germline J gene. The genes are TRBV3 and TRBJ1-6, with D tentatively TRBD1 (5 bases). Being an ORF, TRBJ1-6 has a function that is uncertain. The CDR3 is 12 residues long. Germline CDR1 and CDR2: SNHLY and FYNGKV (reference sequence). Trimming left V 5 bases short and J 7 bases short, with 6 bases between. The part of the CDR3 DNA that was read is TGTGCCAGCAGCCGACAGAATTCGCCC. Translation gives CASSRQNSP. The CDR3 reads in full as CASSRQNSPLYF.

Many counts were recorded for this clone. Mouse gene names apply. The read finishes 4 residues shy of the CDR3 end, and the germline J gene is used to complete it. The chain has TRBV12-2 and TRBJ2-7; weak D call: TRBD2 (6 bases). The CDR3 sequence is 14 residues long. Deletions cut 0 bases from V and 0 bases from J, with 8 bases between. CDR1 is SGHLS, CDR2 HYDKME, per germline. The sequenced part of the CDR3 DNA is TGTGCCAGCTCTCTCTGGGGGAGCTCCTAT. Protein: CASSLWGSSY. The CDR3, in full, reads CASSLWGSSYEQYF.

In the case of this clone: Genes here carry mouse names. With the read ending 4 residues before the CDR3 end, the germline J gene is used to fill in that end. The chain is built from TRBV13-2 and TRBJ2-2; 10 bases agree with TRBD1. Germline V CDR1 and CDR2: NNHNN, SYGAGS (reference sequence). The V segment lost 2 bases and the J segment 2 bases; nucleotides outside the gene matches: 0. CDR3 length: 15 amino acids. The CDR3: CASGETGGNTGQLYF. CDR3 DNA (partial): TGTGCCAGCGGTGAGACAGGGGGCAACACCGGG.

This clone has just a few counts. Gene names follow the mouse nomenclature. The sample holds other DNA sequences that translate to the same CDR3. The part of the CDR3 DNA that was read is TGTGCCAGCAGTGACTGGGGGGCTCAAGAC. It translates to CASSDWGAQD. The entire CDR3 protein is CASSDWGAQDTQYF. The V and J genes are TRBV13-3 and TRBJ2-5; 8 bases fit TRBD2. Read coverage stops 4 residues before the CDR3 terminus; the germline J gene supplies the remainder. The CDR3 extends over 14 amino acids. V lost 2 bases to trimming and J lost 3 bases; unmatched junction nucleotides: 2. Germline lookup yields CDR1 NNHDY and CDR2 SYVADS.

This clone was seen many times. Gene names follow the mouse nomenclature. The read falls 4 residues short of the CDR3 end, and the missing part is taken from the germline J gene. The gene calls are TRBV19 and TRBJ2-7, with 9 nucleotides matching TRBD1. The CDR3 contains 14 residues. The V gene's germline CDR1 is FNHDT and CDR2 SITEND (reference sequence). The CDR3 loop reads CASSMGDRDDEQYF. The DNA read from the CDR3 is TGTGCCAGCAGTATGGGGGACAGGGATGAT.

As regards this clone: The listed genes are named as in mouse. Coverage ceases 4 residues before the CDR3 finishes, and the germline J gene fills in the end. The J gene is TRBJ2-4, the V gene TRBV13-1; 12 bases are a match to TRBD2. The V gene's germline CDR1 is NSHNY and CDR2 SYGAGN. This CDR3 comprises 15 residues. The sequenced part of the CDR3 DNA is TGTGCCAGCAGTGGGACTGGGGGGGTGCCAAAC. Its translation is CASSGTGGVPN. The full CDR3 sequence reads CASSGTGGVPNTLYF.

This clone has at least ten counts. Gene names are the mouse ones. The read terminates 4 residues ahead of where the CDR3 ends, so the germline J gene completes it. V and J are TRBV13-3 and TRBJ2-1, with D perhaps TRBD1 (7 bases). From germline, CDR1 is NNHDY and CDR2 SYVADS. Trimming removed 1 base at V and 2 bases at J, with 10 bases between. CDR3 size: 15 residues. CDR3 sequence: CASSDKGADYAEQFF. The part of the CDR3 DNA that was read is TGTGCCAGCAGTGATAAGGGGGCAGACTATGCT.

This clone was recorded a few times. Genes here carry mouse names. The observed sequence ends 4 residues before the CDR3 terminus, with the missing tail filled in from the germline J gene. The rearrangement uses TRBV13-3 and TRBJ2-7, with 11 bases matching TRBD2. V shed 3 bases, J shed 0 bases, and the junction held 2 bases outside the gene matches. The germline CDR1 and CDR2 sequences are NNHDY and SYVADS. This CDR3 is built from 15 residues. The CDR3: CASSGTGGSSYEQYF. The sequenced part of the CDR3 DNA is TGTGCCAGCAGTGGGACTGGGGGGAGCTCCTAT.

Ten or more counts support this clone. The gene names given are mouse names. The read comes to an end 4 residues before the CDR3 does, leaving the germline J gene to fill in the end. This chain connects TRBV13-1 to TRBJ1-1, with 8 bases that match TRBD1. This CDR3 has 13 residues. Germline-derived CDR1 and CDR2 are NSHNY and SYGAGN. CDR3 amino acids: CASSEAGGPEVFF. Incomplete CDR3 DNA: TGTGCCAGCAGTGAGGCAGGGGGCCCA.

This clone rates as medium-sized (0.01 to 0.1%). The gene names given are mouse names. Coverage ceases 4 residues before the CDR3 finishes, and the germline J gene fills in the end. V is TRBV19 and J is TRBJ2-7; 9 bases align to TRBD2. The germline V gene has CDR1 FNHDT and CDR2 SITEND (reference sequence). V lost 5 bases, J lost 0 bases, and 0 bases stayed unmatched. The CDR3 covers 13 residues. The sequenced CDR3 bases are TGTGCCAGCAGGGACTGGGGCTCCTAT. It specifies CASRDWGSY. In full, the CDR3 reads CASRDWGSYEQYF. Variable domain in full (rest from reference TRBV19 and TRBJ2-7): GGIITQTPKFLIGQEGQKLTLKCQQNFNHDTMYWYRQDSGKGLRLIYYSITENDLQKGDLSEGYDASREKKSSFSLTVTSAQKNEMAVFLCASRDWGSYEQYFGPGTRLTVL.

This clone was detected a few times. Germline and genes: mouse. The read terminates 4 residues before the CDR3 end, so the remaining end is supplied by the germline J gene. V usage is TRBV2 and J usage is TRBJ2-1; TRBD2 aligns across 10 bases. The CDR3 consists of 17 residues. The V gene end was trimmed by 2 bases and the J gene end by 6 bases; junction bases not matched to a gene: 10. Germline-derived CDR1 and CDR2 are LGHNA and YSYQKL. The chain's CDR3 is CASSQLYWGGEGAEQFF. The covered CDR3 bases are TGTGCCAGCAGCCAACTGTACTGGGGGGGTGAGGGTGCT.

By sample fraction, this clone is medium-sized. Germline and genes here are mouse. The CDR3 goes on 4 residues after the read ends, and that part is filled in from the germline J gene. V is TRBV13-2 and J is TRBJ2-5, with 11 positions matching TRBD1. The germline V gene has CDR1 NNHNN and CDR2 SYGAGS (reference sequence). This CDR3 has 15 residues. The part of the CDR3 DNA that was read is TGTGCCAGCGGTGATGTGGACAGGGGGCGCGAC. This translates into CASGDVDRGRD. The full-length CDR3 reads as CASGDVDRGRDTQYF.

This clone was observed a handful of times. Gene names are mouse gene names. The DNA ends 4 residues before the CDR3 does, and the rest of the CDR3 is filled in from the germline J gene. J is TRBJ2-3 and V is TRBV31; 9 bases agree with TRBD1. Germline V gene sequence: CDR1 GKSSPN, CDR2 SITVG. The CDR3 extends over 15 amino acids. The trim removed 1 base at V and 1 base at J, leaving 3 bases unmatched. The sequenced part of the CDR3 DNA is TGTGCCTGGAGTCCTTGGGACAGGGGTGCAGAA. It specifies CAWSPWDRGAE. The entire CDR3 is CAWSPWDRGAETLYF.

This clone was observed a handful of times. This likely came from a read error, as a far larger clone is one base away. Gene names denote mouse genes. The CDR3 extends 4 residues past the end of the read, so its final part is completed from the germline J gene. This chain connects TRBV17 to TRBJ1-1; possible D gene TRBD1, 6 bases. Germline assignment: CDR1 MNHDT and CDR2 YYDKIL. CDR3 length equals 14 residues. The CDR3 DNA, read in part, is TGTGCCAGCAGTGAGGGACTGGGGGGGCGA. Translated: CASSEGLGGR. The complete CDR3 sequence is CASSEGLGGREVFF. The variable domain in full, completed from reference TRBV17 and TRBJ1-1, reads DTTVKQNPRYKLARVGKPVNLICSQTMNHDTMYWYQKKPNQAPKLLLFYYDKILNREADTFEKFQSSRPNNSFCSLYIGSAGLEYSAMYLCASSEGLGGREVFFGKGTRLTVV.

This clone was counted many times. The gene symbols are mouse symbols. Read sequence stops 4 residues before the CDR3 end, and the germline J gene provides the missing end. The rearrangement joins TRBV13-2 to TRBJ2-5, with 7 bases fitting TRBD1. V shed 3 bases and J 3 bases; nucleotides not matched to a gene: 1. CDR1 and CDR2 (germline): NNHNN, SYGAGS (reference sequence). CDR3 length: 13 amino acids. CDR3: CASGARGQDTQYF. The sequenced CDR3 bases are TGTGCCAGCGGTGCCAGGGGGCAAGAC.

This clone was seen a handful of times. Mouse names are used for the genes. Sequencing ends 4 residues short of the CDR3 end; the germline J gene provides the rest. The chain uses TRBV2 and TRBJ2-1; D unclear. Germline CDR1 LGHNA, CDR2 YSYQKL. V was shortened by 1 base and J by 3 bases, with 7 bases between the two germline ends. The CDR3 is made up of 14 amino acids. CDR3 DNA (partial): TGTGCCAGCAGCCAAGCTGGATTCTATGCT. Protein product: CASSQAGFYA. The CDR3 reads in full as CASSQAGFYAEQFF.

At least ten counts were recorded for this clone. Gene names refer to mouse genes. The read ends 4 residues before the CDR3 terminus; that terminus is restored from the germline J gene. V usage is TRBV13-2 and J usage is TRBJ1-1; possibly TRBD1 for D (6 bases). CDR3 size: 13 residues. The germline V gene encodes CDR1 NNHNN and CDR2 SYGAGS (reference sequence). The sequenced part of the CDR3 DNA is TGTGCCAGCGGTGAAACCGGACAGACA. Translation gives CASGETGQT. The entire CDR3 reads CASGETGQTEVFF.